This TCR beta chain was sequenced during a study of OX40 agonist ivuxolimab in advanced cancers. About the research overall: Ivuxolimab, an antibody acting as an agonist of OX40 (CD134), was used to treat patients. The mean age was around 56 years, ranging from 23 to 79, with about four fifths of participants male.

The table came from immunoSEQ multiplex PCR; TCRdb's copy has only in-frame clones and leaves some out. Of tens of thousands of clones listed, approximately 89% are singletons. The V gene lost 5 bases and the J gene lost 0 bases, with 16 bases spanning the gap. This CDR3 region has 16 residues. The V gene's germline CDR1 is SGHTA and CDR2 FQGNSA. The source was CD4+ or CD8+ T cells sorted from blood, collected in a trial of the OX40 agonist ivuxolimab. The receptor was derived from an adult with an advanced solid tumor such as melanoma, head and neck, liver or kidney cancer. The chain combines TRBV7-2 with TRBJ1-2; TRBD1 is a possible D gene (5 bases). This CDR3 is CASSPRDRSTNYGYTF. In nucleotides, the CDR3 is TGTGCCAGCAGCCCCCGGGACCGGAGTACTAACTATGGCTACACCTTC.